A selection of T cell receptor beta chains follows, all from one sample in a study of blood T cell repertoires in COVID-19. The table came from immunoSEQ multiplex PCR; TCRdb's copy has only in-frame clones and leaves some out. The sample includes about 140,000 clones, 85% of them seen just once. The sample comprised peripheral blood. The origin of the receptors is a man aged 45-65 years with acute or convalescent COVID-19. CDR3s include the opening cysteine and the closing phenylalanine or tryptophan. The D gene is left open where the match is weak. Not all rows give a size; the values are once, few, many and, for expanded clones, a class.

>-|TRBJ2-5|-|TRBV12-5
CASGLGGQETQYF
TGTGCTAGTGGTTTAGGCGGTCAAGAGACCCAGTACTTC
>-|TRBJ1-2|-|TRBV7-3
CASALSRDLESYTF
TGTGCCAGCGCCCTATCGAGGGACTTAGAATCCTACACCTTC
>-|TRBJ2-1|TRBD2|TRBV2
CASRETSGSIDEQFF
TGTGCCAGCAGAGAAACTAGCGGGAGTATCGATGAGCAGTTCTTC
>-|TRBJ2-3|TRBD1|TRBV24-1
CAVTGTDTDTQYF
TGTGCCGTGACTGGGACAGACACAGATACGCAGTATTTT
>-|TRBJ1-5|-|TRBV11-2
CASSFSGGRRQPQHF
TGTGCCAGCAGCTTCTCTGGGGGCCGTCGTCAGCCCCAGCATTTT
>-|TRBJ2-7|TRBD2|TRBV3-1/TRBV3-2
CASSQSGLAGSSYEQYF
TGTGCCAGCAGCCAGTCCGGACTAGCGGGTAGCTCCTACGAGCAGTACTTC
>-|TRBJ1-5|TRBD1|TRBV4-1
CASSQVPGQVNQPQHF
TGCGCCAGCAGCCAAGTCCCGGGACAGGTAAATCAGCCCCAGCATTTT
>-|TRBJ2-1|-|TRBV3-1/TRBV3-2
CASSQGLQVGFDNEQFF
TGTGCCAGCAGCCAAGGATTACAGGTTGGGTTTGACAATGAGCAGTTCTTC
>-|TRBJ2-1|TRBD2|TRBV3-1/TRBV3-2
CASSQVPAGAPIQQFF
TGTGCCAGCAGCCAAGTTCCAGCGGGAGCCCCGATTCAGCAGTTCTTC
>-|TRBJ2-4|-|TRBV5-6
CASSLSGKAKNIQYF
TGTGCCAGCAGCTTGTCGGGGAAGGCCAAAAACATTCAGTACTTC
>-|TRBJ2-1|-|TRBV9
CASSGSGSSYNEQFF
TGTGCCAGCAGCGGTAGCGGAAGCTCCTACAATGAGCAGTTCTTC
>-|TRBJ2-1|TRBD2|TRBV12-3/TRBV12-4
CASSTGLAGAEFF
TGTGCCAGCAGTACGGGACTAGCGGGAGCAGAGTTCTTC
>-|TRBJ1-1|-|TRBV5-1
CARVTVTEAFF
TGCGCCAGGGTCACTGTTACTGAAGCTTTCTTT
>once|TRBJ2-5|TRBD1|TRBV3-1/TRBV3-2
CASRWTGGRTSVSRQETQYF
TGTGCCAGCAGGTGGACAGGGGGCAGGACTAGCGTTTCCCGTCAAGAGACCCAGTACTTC
>-|TRBJ2-7|-|TRBV11-2
CASSLDGYEQYF
TGTGCCAGCAGCTTAGACGGCTACGAGCAGTACTTC
>-|TRBJ2-3|TRBD2|TRBV6-6
CASSLNPLAGPPTDTQYF
TGTGCCAGCAGTCTAAACCCTTTAGCGGGACCACCTACAGATACGCAGTATTTT
>-|TRBJ1-2|TRBD1|TRBV7-7
CASSLGRDREALVNYGYTF
TGTGCTAGCAGCTTGGGGCGGGACAGGGAAGCCCTGGTTAACTATGGCTACACCTTC
>once|TRBJ1-2|TRBD1|TRBV5-1
CASNPGTGTSNYGYTF
TGCGCCAGCAACCCCGGGACAGGGACCTCTAACTATGGCTACACCTTC
>-|TRBJ2-2|-|TRBV9
CASSVGGATGELFF
TGTGCCAGCAGCGTAGGTGGGGCCACCGGGGAGCTGTTTTTT
>-|TRBJ2-5|-|TRBV27
CASSLSRQETQYF
TGTGCCAGCAGTTTATCGAGGCAAGAGACCCAGTACTTC
>-|TRBJ2-3|TRBD2|TRBV6-5
CASRRGGSTDTQYF
TGTGCCAGCAGACGGGGGGGTAGCACAGATACGCAGTATTTT
>once|TRBJ1-6|-|TRBV9
CASSEGHTQSPLHF
TGTGCCAGCAGCGAGGGGCACACTCAATCACCCCTCCACTTT
>-|TRBJ1-5|-|TRBV6-1
CASSEPRGRNQPQHF
TGTGCCAGCAGTGAACCCAGGGGTCGTAATCAGCCCCAGCATTTT
>-|TRBJ2-1|-|TRBV15
CATSSKHRNEQFF
TGTGCCACCAGCTCTAAACACAGGAATGAGCAGTTCTTC